These 11 T cell receptor beta chains share one sample of origin, sequenced in a study of control samples from healthy donors and cancer patients. Only in-frame clones appear in the TCRdb table, and some are missing; sequencing was by immunoSEQ multiplex PCR. The sample has about 54,000 clones; nearly 96% are singletons. The sample consisted of blood. The receptors come from a woman between 25 and 40 years old in good health.

On this clone: At one boundary the junction diverges from the germline segment, which might be a read error. The chain links TRBV7-9 to TRBJ2-5, with TRBD2 identical over 9 bases. The length of the CDR3 is 13 residues. CDR1 is SEHNR, CDR2 FQNEAQ, per germline (reference sequence). Here the CDR3 DNA reads TGTGCCAGCAGCGTAGCGGGAGTAGAGACCCAGTACTTC. It translates to CASSVAGVETQYF.

V usage is TRBV29-1 and J usage is TRBJ2-7; 7 nucleotides line up with TRBD2. The CDR3 runs to 12 residues. Trimming took 4 bases from V and 5 from J; bases not matched to a gene: 5. Germline lookup yields CDR1 SQVTM and CDR2 ANQGSEA. CDR3 DNA: TGCAGCGTTGGGGGGGGTTTGAACGAGCAGTACTTC. Translated: CSVGGGLNEQYF.

The J gene is TRBJ2-7, the V gene TRBV3-1 (or the pseudogene TRBV3-2); TRBD2 aligns across 12 bases. J lost 4 bases, V lost 4 bases, and 8 bases had no gene match. This CDR3 region has 16 residues. Germline assignment: CDR1 LGHDT and CDR2 YNNKEL (reference sequence). CDR3 sequence (DNA): TGTGCCAGCAGCCTTACTAGCGGGAGGAGGTTTTACGAGCAGTACTTC. Protein product: CASSLTSGRRFYEQYF.

The chain has TRBV27 and TRBJ1-1, with D unclear. The germline CDR1 and CDR2 sequences are MNHEY and SMNVEV (reference sequence). V shed 3 bases and J shed 1 base, with 9 bases lying between them. This CDR3 is built from 14 residues. The CDR3 reads CASSLALGNTEAFF. The CDR3 DNA sequence: TGTGCCAGCAGTTTGGCCTTAGGGAACACTGAAGCTTTCTTT.

This clone was seen just once. The J gene is TRBJ2-5, the V gene TRBV28; 15 positions agree with TRBD2. Trimming at V came to 3 bases and at J to 5 bases, leaving 7 bases not matched to a gene. The germline V gene encodes CDR1 MDHEN and CDR2 SYDVKM. The CDR3 covers 17 residues. The CDR3 is CASSFGGTSGRWETQYF. CDR3 in DNA: TGTGCCAGCAGTTTCGGAGGGACTAGCGGGAGGTGGGAGACCCAGTACTTC.

CDR3 residues: CSVPIVTGELFF. Written as DNA, the CDR3 is TGCAGCGTTCCCATAGTAACCGGGGAGCTGTTTTTT. The gene calls are TRBV29-1 and TRBJ2-2; D not certain. V was trimmed by 5 bases and J by 5 bases, leaving 9 bases between them. The germline V gene has CDR1 SQVTM and CDR2 ANQGSEA. The length of the CDR3 is 12 residues.

This chain joins TRBV3-1 (or the pseudogene TRBV3-2) and TRBJ2-3; a weak D match, TRBD1 (5 bases). CDR1 is LGHDT and CDR2 is YNNKEL in the germline V gene (reference sequence). V lost 0 bases, J lost 2 bases, and 9 bases lay in between. The CDR3 is 15 residues long. DNA for the CDR3: TGTGCCAGCAGCCAAGACGGCAGGGTCACAGATACGCAGTATTTT. Translation: CASSQDGRVTDTQYF.

This chain links TRBV12-3 or TRBV12-4 with TRBJ2-2; D call uncertain. The length of the CDR3 is 13 residues. Trimming took 5 bases from V and 5 from J, leaving 9 bases between them. The DNA of the CDR3 is TGTGCCAGCAGTCTGACCCGGACCGGGGAGCTGTTTTTT. This gives the protein CASSLTRTGELFF.

The chain links TRBV18 to TRBJ1-1; D call uncertain. V lost 6 bases to trimming and J lost 0 bases, with 17 bases between them. Germline lookup yields CDR1 KGHSH and CDR2 LQKENI. The CDR3 sequence is 16 residues long. CDR3 in DNA: TGTGCCAGCTCCTTATTGGATTTTAGCATGAACACTGAAGCTTTCTTT. Translating it yields CASSLLDFSMNTEAFF.

This chain links TRBV12-3 or TRBV12-4 with TRBJ2-7; D gene unclear. This CDR3 region has 12 residues. The germline V and J ends were trimmed by 8 bases and 3 bases, with 11 bases remaining between them. DNA for the CDR3: TGTGCCAGCGGTCGGGTCAGCTACGAGCAGTACTTC. Translated, it gives CASGRVSYEQYF.

The rearrangement uses TRBV27 and TRBJ2-1; 14 positions agree with TRBD2. The CDR3 runs 16 residues. Germline V gives CDR1 MNHEY, CDR2 SMNVEV (reference sequence). The V segment lost 1 base and the J segment 9 bases; nucleotides outside the gene matches: 5. The CDR3 sequence is CASSLYGTSGSLEQFF. The CDR3 DNA reads TGTGCCAGCAGTTTATACGGGACTAGCGGGAGCCTTGAGCAGTTCTTC.